The T cell receptor beta chain under discussion was sequenced for a study of T-cell reconstitution after alpha-beta-depleted transplantation in children (TCRdb year 2016). For context, the study as a whole: Using TCR repertoire profiling, the study quantitatively followed how T-cell immune reconstitution unfolded in children after TCRalphabeta/CD19-depleted allogeneic hematopoietic cell transplantation. Study-level results and caveats: In some patients, the high TCRbeta diversity seen at day 60 was put down to recipient T cells and intrathymic progenitors that had survived conditioning. About two months after transplant, the apparently early recovery of alphabetaT-cell counts reportedly depended on just several hundred clones that had expanded rapidly and came from non-depleted graft cells. Hyperexpanded clone frequencies declined over subsequent months; after one year, T-cell counts and TCRbeta diversity were mostly attributed to newly produced T cells.

Library preparation employed PCR. Instrument used: Illumina HiSeq 2500. Molecular barcoding was employed in the preparation of TCR libraries, with unique molecular identifiers being used to normalize TCRbeta repertoire quantification. The public reads were reanalyzed by TCRdb: fastp trimming at Q25, MiXCR alignment, in-frame beta chains only. Rows with one shared CDR3 protein collapse into an entry with the most common genes and DNA. In all, the sample holds 670,000 or so distinct CDR3 sequences, and about an eighth of those were seen once. Clones ranked in the top ten supply about 0.79% of the sample. In the case of this clonotype: What antigen it recognizes has not been identified. In this CDR3 the conserved last residue, phenylalanine or tryptophan, is missing, so a read error is likely.

In light of the paper, this sample's treatment or condition label describes: allogeneic hematopoietic cell transplantation with graft depleted of TCRalphabeta T cells and CD19 B cells. The children who served as transplant recipients had been given grafts of TCRalphabeta/CD19-depleted allogeneic hematopoietic cells. The CDR3 has 16 amino acids, counting both end residues. Only the CDR3 part of the read is kept: 48 bases, read in frame from the first base. Taken from the germline V gene (reference sequence), the CDR1 and CDR2 loops are LNHNV and YYDKDF. V is pared back by 8 bases and J by 4 bases, with 22 bases lying between the germline termini.

Sequencing was performed on PBMCs, taken before TCRalphabeta/CD19-depleted stem cell transplant. Recombination linked TRBV15 to TRBJ2-3; a weak D assignment points to TRBD2 (5 bases agree). The TCR originated in a girl aged 2 to 9 with congenital amegakaryocytic thrombocytopenia, due to receive a stem cell transplant. The CDR3 here reads CATSPRAGSGPDTQYY. The DNA sequence is as follows: TGTGCCACCTCTCCGCGGGCGGGCAGTGGGCCAGATACGCAGTATTAT.